This note documents a single TCR beta chain sequence. The data derive from a study of blood T cell repertoires in COVID-19. Trimming cost V 6 bases and J 10 bases, with 16 bases left between them. This CDR3 has 14 amino acids. The germline CDR1 and CDR2 sequences are MDHEN and SYDVKM. TCRdb's table, derived via immunoSEQ multiplex PCR, lists solely in-frame clones and lacks some. Of around 170,000 clones listed, approximately 90% are singletons. V and J are TRBV28 and TRBJ1-6; possibly TRBD1 for D (6 bases). Sequenced sample: peripheral blood. The sequence was collected from a woman aged 25 to 39 with acute or convalescent COVID-19. Here the CDR3 DNA reads TGTGCCAGCAGGATAACAGGGTCGGGGTCACCCCTCCACTTT. Translating it yields CASRITGSGSPLHF. The full variable domain, in which reference TRBV28 and TRBJ1-6 provide the parts outside the CDR3, is DVKVTQSSRYLVKRTGEKVFLECVQDMDHENMFWYRQDPGLGLRLIYFSYDVKMKEKGDIPEGYSVSREKKERFSLILESASTNQTSMYLCASRITGSGSPLHFGNGTRLTVT.